This record covers a single TCR beta chain. As handled by the study authors: How many nucleated cells were present was estimated from reference gene primer amplification. Measured with immunoSEQ multiplex PCR; TCRdb has only the in-frame clones, and not every one. That table gives V, J and clone size, and the DNA gave D and trimming. The data contain 130,000 to 150,000 clones, approximately 91% of them singletons. This sample stems from a study of blood T cell repertoires in COVID-19. Whole-study context: Researchers got acute and convalescent COVID-19 samples from the United States, Italy and Spain. Nucleic acid was either cDNA or gDNA, and it came from T cells, B-cell-depleted T cells, or PBMCs.

CDR1 is MNHEY and CDR2 is SVGEGT in the germline V gene. Trimming cost V 3 bases and J 3 bases, with 18 bases left between them. The CDR3 has 17 residues. Material for sequencing was peripheral blood. The genes are TRBV6-2 or TRBV6-3 and TRBJ1-5, with D tentatively TRBD1 (6 bases). The receptor was isolated from a man aged 45-65 years with active or convalescent COVID-19. CDR3 loop: CASSYSLGGADNQPQHF. As DNA, the CDR3 is TGTGCCAGCAGTTATTCCCTGGGGGGGGCCGACAATCAGCCCCAGCATTTT.